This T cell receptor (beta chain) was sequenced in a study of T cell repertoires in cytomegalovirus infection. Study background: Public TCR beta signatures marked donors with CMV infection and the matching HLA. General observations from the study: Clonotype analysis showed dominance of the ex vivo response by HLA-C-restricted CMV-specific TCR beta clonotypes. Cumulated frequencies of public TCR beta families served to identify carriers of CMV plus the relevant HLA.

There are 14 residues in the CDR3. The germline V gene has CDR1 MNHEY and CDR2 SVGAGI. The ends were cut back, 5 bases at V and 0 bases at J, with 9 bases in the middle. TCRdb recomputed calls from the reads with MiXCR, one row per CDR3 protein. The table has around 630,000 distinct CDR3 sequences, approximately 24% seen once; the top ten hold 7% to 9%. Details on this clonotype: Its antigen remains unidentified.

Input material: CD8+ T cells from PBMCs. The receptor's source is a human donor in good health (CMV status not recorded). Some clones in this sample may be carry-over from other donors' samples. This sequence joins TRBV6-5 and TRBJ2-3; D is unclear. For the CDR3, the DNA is TGTGCCAGCAGTCGAGCCCTTAGCACAGATACGCAGTATTTT. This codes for CASSRALSTDTQYF.